The 28 T cell receptor beta chains below come from one sample, sequenced in a study of blood T cell repertoires in COVID-19. TCRdb keeps only in-frame clones here, not all; method: immunoSEQ multiplex PCR. The sample consists of fewer than 400,000 clones, under 90% of them appearing once. Sample: PBMCs or T cells enriched from blood (not recorded which). The source of these receptors is a man aged 25 to 40 who had recovered from COVID-19.

The V call is TRBV7-8, the J call TRBJ1-5, with 9 bases matching TRBD1. CDR1 is SGHVS and CDR2 is FQNEAQ in the germline V gene. The CDR3 has 17 amino acids. The J segment lost 2 bases and the V segment lost 5 bases, leaving 10 bases of the junction unmatched. The CDR3: CASSPQWTGVGNQPQHF. The CDR3 DNA sequence: TGTGCCAGCAGCCCACAGTGGACAGGGGTGGGCAATCAGCCCCAGCATTTT. Supplemented by reference TRBV7-8 and TRBJ1-5, the full variable domain reads GAGVSQSPRYKVAKRGQDVALRCDPISGHVSLFWYQQALGQGPEFLTYFQNEAQLDKSGLPSDRFFAERPEGSVSTLKIQRTQQEDSAVYLCASSPQWTGVGNQPQHFGDGTRLSIL.

The V gene is TRBV30, the J gene TRBJ2-3; TRBD2 matches 10 bases. With 4 bases clipped from V and 2 bases from J, the junction kept 6 bases outside the gene matches. Looked up from germline, CDR1 is GTSNPN and CDR2 is SVGIG (reference sequence). The CDR3 totals 15 residues. The CDR3 DNA follows: TGTGCCTGGAAGTCCAGCGGGAGGGCCACAGATACGCAGTATTTT. Its translation: CAWKSSGRATDTQYF.

V gene TRBV19 combines with J gene TRBJ1-4; maybe TRBD1 (5 bases). Germline V gives CDR1 LNHDA, CDR2 SQIVND (reference sequence). This CDR3 comprises 13 residues. V lost 6 bases, J lost 3 bases, and 8 bases lay in between. In DNA, the CDR3 is TGTGCCAGTAGAAGACAGCCTAATGAAAAACTGTTTTTT. It codes for CASRRQPNEKLFF.

The V and J genes are TRBV5-1 and TRBJ1-1, with TRBD1 as a possible D gene (5 bases). Trimming left V 0 bases short and J 6 bases short, with 15 bases between. Per the germline V gene, CDR1 is SGHRS and CDR2 is YFSETQ. This CDR3 is built from 15 residues. The CDR3 protein is CASSLGARGIAEAFF. The CDR3, as DNA: TGCGCCAGCAGCTTGGGCGCAAGGGGCATAGCTGAAGCTTTCTTT.

The rearrangement joins TRBV7-6 to TRBJ2-1, with 7 bases identical to TRBD2. V gave up 1 base and J gave up 5 bases; unmatched junction bases: 8. The length of the CDR3 is 16 residues. Germline V gene lookup returns CDR1 SGHVS and CDR2 FNYEAQ. This chain's CDR3 is CASSLEGQAGNNEQFF. The CDR3 DNA is TGTGCCAGCAGCTTAGAAGGTCAAGCGGGAAACAATGAGCAGTTCTTC.

V gene TRBV19 combines with J gene TRBJ2-1, with TRBD2 matching over 15 bases. Germline lookup yields CDR1 LNHDA and CDR2 SQIVND (reference sequence). The trim removed 6 bases at V and 7 bases at J, leaving 1 base unmatched. CDR3 size: 14 residues. In DNA form, the CDR3 reads TGTGCCAGTAGGGGACTAGCGGGGGGAAATGAGCAGTTCTTC. This sequence encodes CASRGLAGGNEQFF.

The V call is TRBV15, the J call TRBJ1-1; perhaps TRBD1 as D (5 bases). The CDR3 sequence is 15 residues long. The V and J ends lost 2 bases and 8 bases respectively, with 18 bases between them. Germline V CDR1 and CDR2: LNHNV, YYDKDF (reference sequence). DNA for the CDR3: TGTGCCACCAGCAGATCGGGACTGCCTCAGGCGGAAGCTTTCTTT. Its protein is CATSRSGLPQAEAFF.

This clone occurred once. V usage is TRBV3-1 (or the pseudogene TRBV3-2) and J usage is TRBJ1-1, with 7 bases aligning to TRBD1. The trim removed 4 bases at V and 3 bases at J, leaving 8 bases unmatched. This CDR3 spans 15 amino acids. CDR1 and CDR2 (germline): LGHDT, YNNKEL (reference sequence). The CDR3 spells CASSLRTGPDTEAFF. CDR3 sequence (DNA): TGTGCCAGCAGCCTGAGGACAGGCCCGGACACTGAAGCTTTCTTT.

This clone was observed at least ten times. V usage is TRBV5-1 and J usage is TRBJ1-4; TRBD1 is a possible D gene (6 bases). The length of the CDR3 is 14 residues. Trimming pared 3 bases from V and 1 base from J, leaving 7 bases between. The V gene's germline CDR1 is SGHRS and CDR2 YFSETQ. The CDR3 here is CASSWTETNEKLFF. In DNA, the CDR3 is TGCGCCAGCAGCTGGACAGAAACTAATGAAAAACTGTTTTTT.

CDR3 protein: CASSFGDSSYEQYF. In nucleotides, the CDR3 is TGCGCCAGCAGCTTTGGTGACAGCTCCTACGAGCAGTACTTC. The chain employs TRBV5-1 and TRBJ2-7, with a weak D call TRBD1 (5 bases). Germline-derived CDR1 and CDR2 are SGHRS and YFSETQ. Trimming left V 2 bases short and J 0 bases short, with 9 bases between. This CDR3 has 14 amino acids.

The chain recombines TRBV29-1 with TRBJ2-3; TRBD2 matches 8 bases. Trimming took 4 bases from V and 2 from J; bases not matched to a gene: 5. This CDR3 comprises 14 residues. The germline V gene encodes CDR1 SQVTM and CDR2 ANQGSEA. The CDR3 region has the DNA TGCAGCGTTGGAAAGCGGGAGTTCACAGATACGCAGTATTTT. Amino acid sequence: CSVGKREFTDTQYF.

The CDR3 coding sequence is TGTGCCAGCAGCGTCATGGGGACAGGGCGTGAAAAACTGTTTTTT. As protein: CASSVMGTGREKLFF. This chain uses TRBV7-2 with TRBJ1-4; TRBD1 matches at 9 bases. CDR3 size: 15 residues. The germline V gene encodes CDR1 SGHTA and CDR2 FQGNSA. J gave up 7 bases and V 5 bases, and 8 bases lay outside the gene matches.

This rearrangement joins TRBV11-2 to TRBJ2-7; D ambiguous. The CDR3 contains 15 residues. V gave up 5 bases and J gave up 5 bases, with 19 bases separating them. The germline V gene encodes CDR1 SGHAT and CDR2 FQNNGV. Here the CDR3 reads CASSPYERPSDEQYF. As DNA, the CDR3 is TGTGCCAGCAGCCCATACGAGCGCCCGAGTGACGAGCAGTACTTC.

This clone has only one observation. The chain joins TRBV19 to TRBJ1-5; 7 positions match TRBD1. The V gene's germline CDR1 is LNHDA and CDR2 SQIVND (reference sequence). The junction had 12 bases not matched to a gene; V was cut back by 9 bases and J by 7 bases. The CDR3 has 14 residues. CDR3 sequence reads: CASQQGKGGQPQHF. The CDR3 region has the DNA TGTGCCAGCCAACAGGGGAAAGGGGGGCAGCCCCAGCATTTT.

This sequence joins TRBV4-2 and TRBJ2-3, with D perhaps matching TRBD2 (6 bases). V was pared by 6 bases and J by 6 bases, with 10 bases between. Germline V gene data show CDR1 as LGHNA and CDR2 as YNFKEQ. The CDR3 consists of 12 residues. The CDR3 sequence: CASRGGADTQYF. In DNA, the CDR3 is TGTGCCAGCAGGGGCGGGGCCGATACGCAGTATTTT.

V and J are TRBV5-4 and TRBJ1-2; weak D call: TRBD1 (5 bases). CDR3 size: 14 residues. V lost 2 bases, J lost 2 bases, and 10 bases lay in between. Germline V gives CDR1 SGHNT, CDR2 YYREEE (reference sequence). The CDR3 region has the DNA TGTGCCAGCAGCTTTAAAGGACAAAACTATGGCTACACCTTC. Its protein is CASSFKGQNYGYTF.

This clone was observed a few times. This rearrangement joins TRBV2 to TRBJ2-3; D unresolved. V lost 8 bases, J lost 5 bases, and 8 bases lay in between. This CDR3 comprises 11 residues. CDR1 and CDR2 (germline): SNHLY, FYNNEI. CDR3 nucleotides: TGTGCCAGCTCCCGCGGAGATACGCAGTATTTT. Protein product: CASSRGDTQYF.

J is TRBJ2-7 and V is TRBV7-9, with D perhaps TRBD1 (6 bases). Germline V gene data show CDR1 as SEHNR and CDR2 as FQNEAQ (reference sequence). The CDR3 has 17 residues. Trimming left V 5 bases short and J 3 bases short, with 23 bases between. The CDR3 nucleotides read TGTGCCAGCAGCCCCATCCTAGGTACACAGGGATACTACGAGCAGTACTTC. Amino acid sequence: CASSPILGTQGYYEQYF.

The chain combines TRBV6-5 with TRBJ1-6; possibly TRBD1 for D (5 bases). Germline V CDR1 and CDR2: MNHEY, SVGAGI. The CDR3 has 14 residues. The V gene lost 2 bases and the J gene lost 8 bases, with 10 bases spanning the gap. In DNA form, the CDR3 reads TGTGCCAGCAGTTACGCTCAGGGTTATTCACCCCTCCACTTT. This translates into CASSYAQGYSPLHF.

This chain links TRBV2 with TRBJ1-2, with 10 bases identical to TRBD1. Germline V lookup: CDR1 SNHLY, CDR2 FYNNEI. The V gene end was trimmed by 4 bases and the J gene end by 6 bases; junction bases not matched to a gene: 8. The CDR3 runs to 15 residues. CDR3 loop: CASSVEGTGVNGYTF. CDR3 nucleotides: TGTGCCAGCAGTGTCGAGGGGACAGGGGTGAATGGCTACACCTTC. The complete variable domain, with remaining parts taken from reference TRBV2 and TRBJ1-2, reads EPEVTQTPSHQVTQMGQEVILRCVPISNHLYFYWYRQILGQKVEFLVSFYNNEISEKSEIFDDQFSVERPDGSNFTLKIRSTKLEDSAMYFCASSVEGTGVNGYTFGSGTRLTVV.

The chain couples TRBV6-5 to TRBJ2-1; 9 bases are shared with TRBD1. The CDR3 covers 14 residues. The junction had 2 bases not matched to a gene; V was cut back by 5 bases and J by 3 bases. CDR1 and CDR2 from the germline V gene are MNHEY and SVGAGI. The CDR3 spells CASSPGQGYNEQFF. The CDR3, as DNA: TGTGCCAGCAGTCCGGGACAGGGCTACAATGAGCAGTTCTTC.

Here the CDR3 DNA reads TGTGCCAGCAGTTTGAGGGGGGGGAGCCAGCCCCAGCATTTT. This gives the protein CASSLRGGSQPQHF. This chain joins TRBV6-5 and TRBJ1-5, with a possible D match to TRBD1 (6 bases). The V end lost 4 bases, the J end lost 7 bases, and 14 bases lay between the germline ends. This CDR3 spans 14 amino acids. The germline gives CDR1 MNHEY, CDR2 SVGAGI.

The rearrangement joins TRBV5-8 to TRBJ2-7, with D unclear. Trimming stripped 0 bases from V and 3 bases from J, with 7 bases between. The CDR3 spans 13 residues. Per germline, CDR1 SGHTS and CDR2 YDEGEE. The CDR3 sequence: CASSLGHYYEQYF. The CDR3 DNA reads TGTGCCAGCAGCTTGGGGCACTACTACGAGCAGTACTTC.

The V and J genes are TRBV4-2 and TRBJ1-3, with D perhaps matching TRBD1 (6 bases). CDR1 is LGHNA and CDR2 is YNFKEQ in the germline V gene. V lost 4 bases and J lost 1, with 11 bases in between. The length of the CDR3 is 15 residues. The CDR3 is CASSPGQPSGNTIYF. CDR3 in DNA: TGTGCCAGCAGCCCCGGACAGCCATCTGGAAACACCATATATTTT.

The chain links TRBV23-1 to TRBJ1-5, with D possibly TRBD1 on 5 matching bases. TRBV23-1 is annotated as an ORF whose role is uncertain. The CDR3 is 16 amino acids. The V and J ends lost 5 bases and 1 base respectively, with 15 bases between them. DNA of the CDR3: TGCGCCAGCAGTAACCCTCGGGGGAAGAGCAATCAGCCCCAGCATTTT. Translating gives CASSNPRGKSNQPQHF.

The chain combines TRBV12-3 or TRBV12-4 with TRBJ1-6; 9 positions agree with TRBD1. V dropped 5 bases and J dropped 13; count of bases not matched to a gene: 6. There are 13 residues in the CDR3. CDR3 sequence (DNA): TGTGCCAGCAGTCGTGGACAGGGGCAGCCCCTCCACTTT. It is translated as CASSRGQGQPLHF.

The chain is built from TRBV18 and TRBJ2-3; no clear D. The CDR3 is 15 amino acids. Trimming cost V 3 bases and J 7 bases, with 17 bases left between them. Looked up from germline, CDR1 is KGHSH and CDR2 is LQKENI. CDR3 nucleotide sequence: TGTGCCAGCTCACCCCCTAGTTTATCCGGTAATACGCAGTATTTT. As protein: CASSPPSLSGNTQYF. Combining the CDR3 with reference TRBV18 and TRBJ2-3 gives the whole variable domain NAGVMQNPRHLVRRRGQEARLRCSPMKGHSHVYWYRQLPEEGLKFMVYLQKENIIDESGMPKERFSAEFPKEGPSILRIQQVVRGDSAAYFCASSPPSLSGNTQYFGPGTRLTVL.

The chain employs TRBV18 and TRBJ1-2, with 11 nucleotides matching TRBD1. Germline values: CDR1 KGHSH, CDR2 LQKENI. The trim removed 0 bases at V and 3 bases at J, leaving 18 bases unmatched. CDR3 length: 21 amino acids. The CDR3 DNA sequence: TGTGCCAGCTCACCACCGACCCGAGGCCTGAGGACAGGGGGCTATGACTATGGCTACACCTTC. The encoded protein is CASSPPTRGLRTGGYDYGYTF. Supplemented by reference TRBV18 and TRBJ1-2, the full variable domain reads NAGVMQNPRHLVRRRGQEARLRCSPMKGHSHVYWYRQLPEEGLKFMVYLQKENIIDESGMPKERFSAEFPKEGPSILRIQQVVRGDSAAYFCASSPPTRGLRTGGYDYGYTFGSGTRLTVV.